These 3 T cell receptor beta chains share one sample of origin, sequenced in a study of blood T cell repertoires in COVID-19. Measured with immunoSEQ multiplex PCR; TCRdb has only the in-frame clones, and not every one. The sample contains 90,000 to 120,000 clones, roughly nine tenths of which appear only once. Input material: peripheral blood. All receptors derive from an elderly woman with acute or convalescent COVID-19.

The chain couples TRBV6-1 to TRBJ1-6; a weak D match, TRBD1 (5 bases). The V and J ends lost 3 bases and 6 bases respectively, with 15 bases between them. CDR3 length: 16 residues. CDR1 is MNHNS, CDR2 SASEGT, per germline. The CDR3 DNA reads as TGTGCCAGCAGTGACAGGGCCTTACTATCTAATTCACCCCTCCACTTT. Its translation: CASSDRALLSNSPLHF.

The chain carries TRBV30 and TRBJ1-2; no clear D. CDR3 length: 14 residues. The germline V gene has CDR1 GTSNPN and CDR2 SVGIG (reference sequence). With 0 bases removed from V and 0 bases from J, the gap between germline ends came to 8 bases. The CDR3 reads CAWSVPGSNYGYTF. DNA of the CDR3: TGTGCCTGGAGTGTACCGGGTTCTAACTATGGCTACACCTTC.

CDR3 amino acids: CASNPWDRGVTGELFF. The CDR3 region has the DNA TGTGCCAGCAACCCGTGGGACAGGGGCGTCACCGGGGAGCTGTTTTTT. The gene calls are TRBV7-2 and TRBJ2-2; 10 nucleotides agree with TRBD1. The CDR3 has 16 amino acids. Trimming took 7 bases from V and 4 from J; bases not matched to a gene: 9. The germline CDR1 and CDR2 sequences are SGHTA and FQGNSA.